This entry lists 8 T cell receptor beta chains sequenced from one sample in a study of vaccination and CD4 T cells after COVID-19. Which antigens these TCRs recognize remains unknown. At the Johns Hopkins FTIC core, DNA taken from cultured CD4+ T cells was sequenced by way of the Oncomine TCR Beta short-read assay. Via MiXCR, TCRdb re-called the PCR reads, giving one row per CDR3 protein. There are around 19,000 distinct CDR3 sequences in the sample; roughly 55% occur only once, and about a sixth lies in the top ten. Treatment given: 10-day PBMC culture with coronavirus spike peptide pools or control peptides (ViraFEST assay). The sample in question was CD4+ T cells from blood, cultured in vitro, obtained before SARS-CoV-2 vaccination. The receptors derive from a human donor who had recovered from COVID-19.

J is TRBJ2-3 and V is TRBV7-9; the D is unclear. Germline CDR1 is SEHNR and CDR2 is FQNEAQ (reference sequence). Between the trimmed V and J ends, which lost 5 bases and 4 bases, there was a span of 10 bases. The CDR3 consists of 13 residues. CDR3 loop: CASSQAAPDTQYF. CDR3 in DNA: TGTGCCAGCAGCCAGGCGGCCCCAGATACGCAGTATTTT. Filled out from reference TRBV7-9 and TRBJ2-3, the complete variable domain reads DTGVSQNPRHKITKRGQNVTFRCDPISEHNRLYWYRQTLGQGPEFLTYFQNEAQLEKSRLLSDRFSAERPKGSFSTLEIQRTEQGDSAMYLCASSQAAPDTQYFGPGTRLTVL.

This rearrangement joins TRBV7-9 to TRBJ2-3; D is unresolved. Germline CDR1 reads SEHNR; CDR2 reads FQNEAQ (reference sequence). The V and J ends lost 1 base and 0 bases respectively, with 11 bases between them. The CDR3 has 16 residues. CDR3 in amino acids: CASSLEGSPSTDTQYF. CDR3 in DNA: TGTGCCAGCAGCTTAGAGGGCAGTCCTAGCACAGATACGCAGTATTTT.

The V and J genes are TRBV28 and TRBJ1-6; no clear D. CDR3 length: 16 amino acids. The V gene lost 6 bases and the J gene lost 10 bases, with 22 bases spanning the gap. The germline CDR1 and CDR2 sequences are MDHEN and SYDVKM. The CDR3 DNA reads TGTGCCAGCAGCCCCGCAGAAGGTGCGGCAGGATCACCCCTCCACTTT. Protein sequence: CASSPAEGAAGSPLHF.

The table lists this clonotype with a few counts. One end of the junction does not line up with germline, which may come from a read error. This chain uses TRBV6-5 with TRBJ1-5; 7 bases are a match to TRBD1. Germline CDR1 reads MNHEY; CDR2 reads SVGAGI. The CDR3 runs to 14 residues. This CDR3 is CASSFRDSDQPQHF. CDR3 sequence (DNA): TGTGCCAGCAGTTTCCGGGACAGTGATCAGCCTCAGCATTTT.

The chain uses TRBV27 and TRBJ2-3; 7 nucleotides match TRBD1. There are 15 residues in the CDR3. The ends lost 5 bases at V and 1 base at J; junction bases unmatched: 6. CDR1 and CDR2 (germline): MNHEY, SMNVEV (reference sequence). The CDR3 loop is CASSQADRRTDTQYF. CDR3 DNA sequence: TGTGCCAGCAGTCAGGCGGACAGGCGCACAGATACGCAGTATTTT.

This clonotype was counted between two and nine times. This sequence joins TRBV7-3 and TRBJ2-3; 9 bases map to TRBD1. J gave up 0 bases and V 4 bases, and 8 bases lay outside the gene matches. CDR1 and CDR2 from the germline V gene are SGHTA and FQGTGA. The CDR3 is 17 residues long. The DNA of the CDR3 is TGTGCCAGCAGCTCCGGGACAGGGCCGCCTAGCACAGATACGCAGTATTTT. Protein: CASSSGTGPPSTDTQYF. Combining the CDR3 with reference TRBV7-3 and TRBJ2-3 gives the whole variable domain GAGVSQTPSNKVTEKGKYVELRCDPISGHTALYWYRQSLGQGPEFLIYFQGTGAADDSGLPNDRFFAVRPEGSVSTLKIQRTERGDSAVYLCASSSGTGPPSTDTQYFGPGTRLTVL.

The rearrangement links TRBV5-4 to TRBJ1-2, with 10 bases lining up with TRBD1. V gave up 4 bases and J gave up 2 bases; unmatched junction bases: 5. This CDR3 region has 15 residues. Germline V CDR1 and CDR2: SGHNT, YYREEE (reference sequence). CDR3 DNA: TGTGCCAGCAGCCCCGGGACAGGGGTCAACTATGGCTACACCTTC. Its translation is CASSPGTGVNYGYTF. Full variable domain (outside the CDR3, taken from reference TRBV5-4 and TRBJ1-2): ETGVTQSPTHLIKTRGQQVTLRCSSQSGHNTVSWYQQALGQGPQFIFQYYREEENGRGNFPPRFSGLQFPNYSSELNVNALELDDSALYLCASSPGTGVNYGYTFGSGTRLTVV.

The chain is built from TRBV20-1 and TRBJ2-5; D perhaps matches TRBD2 (6 bases). Germline V gives CDR1 DFQATT, CDR2 SNEGSKA (reference sequence). Trimming stripped 6 bases from V and 2 bases from J, with 10 bases between. This CDR3 is built from 12 residues. DNA of the CDR3: TGCAGTGCGGATGGGACTCAAGAGACCCAGTACTTC. As protein: CSADGTQETQYF.